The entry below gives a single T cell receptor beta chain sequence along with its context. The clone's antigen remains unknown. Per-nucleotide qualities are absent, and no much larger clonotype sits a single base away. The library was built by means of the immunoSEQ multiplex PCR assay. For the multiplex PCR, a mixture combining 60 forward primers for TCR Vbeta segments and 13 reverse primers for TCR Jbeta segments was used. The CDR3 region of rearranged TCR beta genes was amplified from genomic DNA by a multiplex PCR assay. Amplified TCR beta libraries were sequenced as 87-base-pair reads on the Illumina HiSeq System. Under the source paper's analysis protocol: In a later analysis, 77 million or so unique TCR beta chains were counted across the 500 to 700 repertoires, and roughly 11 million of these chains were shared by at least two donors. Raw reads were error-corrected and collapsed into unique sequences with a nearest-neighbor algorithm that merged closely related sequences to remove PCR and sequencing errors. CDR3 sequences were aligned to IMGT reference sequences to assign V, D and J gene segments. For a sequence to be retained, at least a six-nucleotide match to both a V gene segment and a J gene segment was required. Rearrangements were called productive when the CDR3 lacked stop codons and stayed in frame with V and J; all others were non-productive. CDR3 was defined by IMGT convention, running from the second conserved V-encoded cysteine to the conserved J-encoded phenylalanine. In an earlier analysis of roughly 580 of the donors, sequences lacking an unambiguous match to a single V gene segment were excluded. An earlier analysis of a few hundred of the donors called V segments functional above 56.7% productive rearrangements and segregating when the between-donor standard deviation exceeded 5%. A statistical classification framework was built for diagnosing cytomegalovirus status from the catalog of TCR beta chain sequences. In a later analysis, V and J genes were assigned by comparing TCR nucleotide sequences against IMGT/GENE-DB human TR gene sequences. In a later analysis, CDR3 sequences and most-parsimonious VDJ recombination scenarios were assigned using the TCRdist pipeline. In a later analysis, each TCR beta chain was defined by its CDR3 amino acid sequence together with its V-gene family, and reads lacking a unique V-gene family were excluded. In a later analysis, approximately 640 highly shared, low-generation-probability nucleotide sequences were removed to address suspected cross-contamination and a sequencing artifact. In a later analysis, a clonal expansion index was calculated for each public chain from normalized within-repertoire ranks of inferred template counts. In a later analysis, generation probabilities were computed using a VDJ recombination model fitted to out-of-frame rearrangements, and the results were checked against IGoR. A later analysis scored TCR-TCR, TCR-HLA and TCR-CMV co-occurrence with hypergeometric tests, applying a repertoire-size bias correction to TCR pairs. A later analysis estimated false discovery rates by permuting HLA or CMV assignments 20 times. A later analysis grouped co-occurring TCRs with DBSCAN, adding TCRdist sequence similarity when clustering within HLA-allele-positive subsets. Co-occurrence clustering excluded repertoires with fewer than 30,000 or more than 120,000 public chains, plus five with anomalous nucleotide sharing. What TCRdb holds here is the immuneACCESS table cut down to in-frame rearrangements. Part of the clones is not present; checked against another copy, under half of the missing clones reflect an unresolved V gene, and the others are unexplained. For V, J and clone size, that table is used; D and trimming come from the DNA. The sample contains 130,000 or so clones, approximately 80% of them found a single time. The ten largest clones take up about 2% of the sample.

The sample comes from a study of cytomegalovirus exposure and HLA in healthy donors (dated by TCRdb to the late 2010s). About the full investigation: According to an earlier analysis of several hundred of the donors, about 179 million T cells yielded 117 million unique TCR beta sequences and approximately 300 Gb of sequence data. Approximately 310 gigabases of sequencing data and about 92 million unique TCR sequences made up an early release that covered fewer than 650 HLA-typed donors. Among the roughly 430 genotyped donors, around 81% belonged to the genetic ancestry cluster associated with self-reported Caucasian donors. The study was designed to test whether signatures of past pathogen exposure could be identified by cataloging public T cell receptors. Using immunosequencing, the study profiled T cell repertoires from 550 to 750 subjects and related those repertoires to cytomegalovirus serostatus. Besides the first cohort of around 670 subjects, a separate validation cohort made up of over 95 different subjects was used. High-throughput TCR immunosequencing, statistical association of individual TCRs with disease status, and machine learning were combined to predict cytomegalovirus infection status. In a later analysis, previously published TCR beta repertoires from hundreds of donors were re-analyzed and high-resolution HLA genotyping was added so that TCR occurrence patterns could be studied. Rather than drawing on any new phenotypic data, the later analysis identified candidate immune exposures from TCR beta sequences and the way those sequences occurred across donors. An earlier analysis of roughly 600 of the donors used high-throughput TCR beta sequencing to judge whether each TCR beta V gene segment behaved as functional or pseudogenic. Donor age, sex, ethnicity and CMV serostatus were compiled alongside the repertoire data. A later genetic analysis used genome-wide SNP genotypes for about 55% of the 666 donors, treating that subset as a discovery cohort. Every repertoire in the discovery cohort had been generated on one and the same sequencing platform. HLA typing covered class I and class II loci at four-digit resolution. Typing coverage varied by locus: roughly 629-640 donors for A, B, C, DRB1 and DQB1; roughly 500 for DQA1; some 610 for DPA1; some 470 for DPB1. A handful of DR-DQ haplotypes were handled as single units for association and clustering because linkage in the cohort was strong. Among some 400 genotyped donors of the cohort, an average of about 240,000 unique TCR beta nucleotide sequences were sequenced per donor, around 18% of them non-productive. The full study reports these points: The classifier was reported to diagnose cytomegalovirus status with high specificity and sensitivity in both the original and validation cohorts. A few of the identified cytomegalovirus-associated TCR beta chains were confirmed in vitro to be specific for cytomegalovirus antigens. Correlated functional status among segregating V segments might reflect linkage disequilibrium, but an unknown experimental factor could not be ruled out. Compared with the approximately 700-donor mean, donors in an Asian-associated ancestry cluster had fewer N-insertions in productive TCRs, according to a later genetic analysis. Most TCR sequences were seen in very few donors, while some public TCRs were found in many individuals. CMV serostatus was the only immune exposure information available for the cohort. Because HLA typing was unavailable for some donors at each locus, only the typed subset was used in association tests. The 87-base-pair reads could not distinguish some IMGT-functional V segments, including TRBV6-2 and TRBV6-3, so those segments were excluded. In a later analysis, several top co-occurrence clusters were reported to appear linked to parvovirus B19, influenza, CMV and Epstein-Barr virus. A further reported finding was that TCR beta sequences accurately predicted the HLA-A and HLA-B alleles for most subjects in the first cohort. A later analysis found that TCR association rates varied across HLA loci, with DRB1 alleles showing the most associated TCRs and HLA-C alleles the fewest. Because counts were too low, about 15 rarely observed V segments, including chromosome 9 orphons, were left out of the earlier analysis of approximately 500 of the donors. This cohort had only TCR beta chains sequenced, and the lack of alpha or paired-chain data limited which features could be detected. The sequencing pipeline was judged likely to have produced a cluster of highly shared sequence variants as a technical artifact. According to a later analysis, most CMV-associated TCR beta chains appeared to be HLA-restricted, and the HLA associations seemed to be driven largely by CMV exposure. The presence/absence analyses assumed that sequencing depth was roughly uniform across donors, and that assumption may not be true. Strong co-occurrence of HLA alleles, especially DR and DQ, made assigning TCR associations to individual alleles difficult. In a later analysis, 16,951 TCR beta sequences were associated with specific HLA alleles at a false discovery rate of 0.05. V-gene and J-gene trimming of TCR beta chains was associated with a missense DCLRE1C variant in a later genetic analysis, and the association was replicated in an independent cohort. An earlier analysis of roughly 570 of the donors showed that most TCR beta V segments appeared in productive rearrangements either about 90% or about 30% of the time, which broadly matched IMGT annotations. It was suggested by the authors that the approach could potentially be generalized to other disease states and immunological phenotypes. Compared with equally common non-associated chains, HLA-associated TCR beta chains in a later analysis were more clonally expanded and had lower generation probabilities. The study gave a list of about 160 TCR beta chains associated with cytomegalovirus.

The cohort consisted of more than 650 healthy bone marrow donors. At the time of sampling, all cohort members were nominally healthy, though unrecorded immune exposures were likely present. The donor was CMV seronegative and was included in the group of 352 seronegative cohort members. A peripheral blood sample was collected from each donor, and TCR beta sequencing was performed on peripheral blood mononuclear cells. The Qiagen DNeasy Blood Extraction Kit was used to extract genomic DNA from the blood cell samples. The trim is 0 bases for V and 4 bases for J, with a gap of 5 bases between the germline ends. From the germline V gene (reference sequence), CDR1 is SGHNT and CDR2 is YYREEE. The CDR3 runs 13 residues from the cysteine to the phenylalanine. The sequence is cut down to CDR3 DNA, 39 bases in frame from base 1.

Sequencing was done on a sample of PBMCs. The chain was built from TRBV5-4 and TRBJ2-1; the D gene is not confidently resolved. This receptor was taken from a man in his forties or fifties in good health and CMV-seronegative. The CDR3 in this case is CASSLGAYNEQFF. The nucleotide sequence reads TGTGCCAGCAGCTTGGGGGCGTACAATGAGCAGTTCTTC.